This TCR beta chain derives from a study of Graves' ophthalmopathy and Graves' hyperthyroidism. RNA transcripts were the template, and TCR beta CDR3 regions were amplified from them. The first round was an RT-PCR with HTBI primers, and the second round was a multiplex PCR. TCRdb re-called the multiplex PCR reads through MiXCR, storing one row per CDR3 protein. Of under 350,000 distinct CDR3 sequences in the sample, under 20% are singletons; the top ten hold over 9%. Germline V gene lookup returns CDR1 SQVTM and CDR2 ANQGSEA. J gave up 0 bases and V 3 bases, and 5 bases lay outside the gene matches. This CDR3 has 15 amino acids. This clonotype was observed at least ten times.

The sequence came from an adult man with Graves' ophthalmopathy. The sample consisted of peripheral blood. This chain uses TRBV29-1 with TRBJ1-2; 9 bases align to TRBD1. The CDR3 spells CSVDPDRGTNYGYTF. CDR3 nucleotides: TGCAGCGTTGACCCGGACAGGGGAACTAACTATGGCTACACCTTC.